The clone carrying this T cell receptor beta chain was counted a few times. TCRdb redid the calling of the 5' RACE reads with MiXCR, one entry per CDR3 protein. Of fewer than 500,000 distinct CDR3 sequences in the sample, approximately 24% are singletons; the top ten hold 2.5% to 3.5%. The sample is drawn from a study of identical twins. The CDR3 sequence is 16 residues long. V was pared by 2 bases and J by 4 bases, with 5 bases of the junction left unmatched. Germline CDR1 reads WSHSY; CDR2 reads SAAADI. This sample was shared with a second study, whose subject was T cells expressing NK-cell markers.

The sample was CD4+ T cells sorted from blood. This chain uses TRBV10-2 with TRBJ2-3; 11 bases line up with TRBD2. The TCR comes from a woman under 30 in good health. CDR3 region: CASSETLAGGPDTQYF. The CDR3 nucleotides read TGCGCCAGCAGTGAGACCCTAGCGGGAGGTCCAGATACGCAGTATTTT.